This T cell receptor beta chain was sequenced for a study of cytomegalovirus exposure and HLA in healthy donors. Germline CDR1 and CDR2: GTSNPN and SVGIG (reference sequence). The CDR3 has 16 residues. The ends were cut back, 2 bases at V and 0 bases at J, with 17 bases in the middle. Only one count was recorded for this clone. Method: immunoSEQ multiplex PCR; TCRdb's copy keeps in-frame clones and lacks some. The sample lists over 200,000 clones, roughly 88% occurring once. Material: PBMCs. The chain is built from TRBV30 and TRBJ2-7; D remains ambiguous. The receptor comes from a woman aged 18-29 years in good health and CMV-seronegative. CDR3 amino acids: CAWSLNRQESSYEQYF. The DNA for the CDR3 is TGTGCCTGGAGTCTCAATCGGCAGGAAAGCTCCTACGAGCAGTACTTC.